Below, one TCR beta chain is given with its context. Its antigen remains unidentified. 13 Jbeta primers and 60 Vbeta primers were used for the PCR. TCRdb keeps only in-frame clones here, not all; method: immunoSEQ multiplex PCR. This repertoire shows about 180,000 clones, about 77% found once; its top ten account for roughly 1.3%. The sample is drawn from a study of cytomegalovirus exposure and HLA in healthy donors. The study's findings and limits: Across HLA loci, a later analysis found differing TCR association rates, with DRB1 most and HLA-C fewest. The study carried out a later analysis of TCR beta sequences. It associated roughly 17,000 of them with specific HLA alleles at a false discovery rate of 0.05. In vitro work confirmed that a few CMV-associated chains recognize CMV antigens. It was assumed in the presence/absence analyses that sequencing depth was roughly uniform across donors.

CDR1 is SGHTS and CDR2 is YDEGEE in the germline V gene. This CDR3 has 15 residues. V lost 6 bases and J 2 bases, leaving 15 bases between the germline ends. The sample was PBMCs. The TCR originated in a man aged 30 to 45 in good health and CMV-seronegative. The rearrangement joins TRBV5-8 to TRBJ1-3; possibly TRBD1 for D (5 bases). The chain's CDR3 is CASTYGGKAGNTIYF. In DNA, the CDR3 is TGTGCCAGCACCTATGGGGGGAAAGCTGGAAACACCATATATTTT.